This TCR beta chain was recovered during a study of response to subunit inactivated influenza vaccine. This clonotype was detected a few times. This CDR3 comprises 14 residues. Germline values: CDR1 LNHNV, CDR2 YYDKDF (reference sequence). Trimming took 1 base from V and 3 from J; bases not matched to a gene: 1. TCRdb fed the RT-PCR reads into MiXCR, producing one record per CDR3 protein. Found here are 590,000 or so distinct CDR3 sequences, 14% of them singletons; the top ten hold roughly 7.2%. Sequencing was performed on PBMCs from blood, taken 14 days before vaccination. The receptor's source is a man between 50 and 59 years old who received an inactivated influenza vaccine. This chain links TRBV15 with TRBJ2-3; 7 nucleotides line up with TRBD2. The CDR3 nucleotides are TGTGCCACCAGCAGAGCGGGGGGAACAGATACGCAGTATTTT. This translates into CATSRAGGTDTQYF.